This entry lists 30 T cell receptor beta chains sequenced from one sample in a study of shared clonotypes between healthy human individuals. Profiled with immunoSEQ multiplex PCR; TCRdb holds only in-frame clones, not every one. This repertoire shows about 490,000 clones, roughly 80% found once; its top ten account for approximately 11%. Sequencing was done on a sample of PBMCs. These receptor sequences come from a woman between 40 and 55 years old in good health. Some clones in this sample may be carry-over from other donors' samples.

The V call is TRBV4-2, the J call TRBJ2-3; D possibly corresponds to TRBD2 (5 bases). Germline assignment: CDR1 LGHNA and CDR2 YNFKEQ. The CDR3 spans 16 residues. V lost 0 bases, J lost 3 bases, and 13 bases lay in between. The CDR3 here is CASSQDSSVETDTQYF. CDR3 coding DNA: TGTGCCAGCAGCCAAGATAGTAGCGTGGAAACAGATACGCAGTATTTT.

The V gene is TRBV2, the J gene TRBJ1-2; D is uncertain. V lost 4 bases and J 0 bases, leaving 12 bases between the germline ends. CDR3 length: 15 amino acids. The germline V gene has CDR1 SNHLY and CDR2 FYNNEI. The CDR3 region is CASSGRWTTNYGYTF. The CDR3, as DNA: TGTGCCAGCAGTGGGAGGTGGACTACTAACTATGGCTACACCTTC.

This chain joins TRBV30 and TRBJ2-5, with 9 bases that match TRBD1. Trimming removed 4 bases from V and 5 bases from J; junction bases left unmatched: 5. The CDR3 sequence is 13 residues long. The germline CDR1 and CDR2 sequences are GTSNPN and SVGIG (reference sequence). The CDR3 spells CAWMGTGTETQYF. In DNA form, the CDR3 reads TGTGCCTGGATGGGGACAGGGACTGAGACCCAGTACTTC.

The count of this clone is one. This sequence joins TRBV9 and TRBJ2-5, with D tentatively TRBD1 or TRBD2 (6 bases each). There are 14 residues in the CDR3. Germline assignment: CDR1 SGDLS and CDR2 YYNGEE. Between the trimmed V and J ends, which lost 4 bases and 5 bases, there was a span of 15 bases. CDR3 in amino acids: CASSPGDWKETQYF. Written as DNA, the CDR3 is TGTGCCAGCAGCCCAGGGGACTGGAAGGAGACCCAGTACTTC. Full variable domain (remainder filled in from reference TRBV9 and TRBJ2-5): DSGVTQTPKHLITATGQRVTLRCSPRSGDLSVYWYQQSLDQGLQFLIQYYNGEERAKGNILERFSAQQFPDLHSELNLSSLELGDSALYFCASSPGDWKETQYFGPGTRLLVL.

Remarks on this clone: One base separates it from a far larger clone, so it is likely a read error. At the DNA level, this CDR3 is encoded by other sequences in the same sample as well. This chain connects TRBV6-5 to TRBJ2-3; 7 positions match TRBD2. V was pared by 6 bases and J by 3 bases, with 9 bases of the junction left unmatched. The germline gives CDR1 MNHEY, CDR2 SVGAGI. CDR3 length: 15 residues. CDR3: CASRWTSGRTDTQYF. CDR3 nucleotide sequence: TGTGCCAGCAGGTGGACTAGTGGGAGGACAGATACGCAGTATTTT.

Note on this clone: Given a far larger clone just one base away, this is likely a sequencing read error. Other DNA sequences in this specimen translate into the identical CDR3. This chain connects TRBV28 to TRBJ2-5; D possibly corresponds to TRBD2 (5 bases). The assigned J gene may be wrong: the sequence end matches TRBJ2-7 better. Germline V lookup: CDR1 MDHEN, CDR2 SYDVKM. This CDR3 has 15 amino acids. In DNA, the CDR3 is TGTGCCAGCAGTTCCGACGGACTTAGGCCTTACGAGCAGTACTTC. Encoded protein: CASSSDGLRPYEQYF.

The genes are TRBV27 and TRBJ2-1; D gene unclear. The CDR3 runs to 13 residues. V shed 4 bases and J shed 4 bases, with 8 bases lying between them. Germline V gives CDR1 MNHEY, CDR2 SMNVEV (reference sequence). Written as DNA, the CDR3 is TGTGCCAGCAGTTCCCCCACGTACAATGAGCAGTTCTTC. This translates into CASSSPTYNEQFF.

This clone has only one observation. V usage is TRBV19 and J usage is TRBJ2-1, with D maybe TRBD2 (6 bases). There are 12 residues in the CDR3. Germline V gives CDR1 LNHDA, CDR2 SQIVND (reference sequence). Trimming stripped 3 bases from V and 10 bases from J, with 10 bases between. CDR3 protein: CASSMVREEQFF. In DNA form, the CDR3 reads TGTGCCAGTAGTATGGTTCGGGAGGAGCAGTTCTTC.

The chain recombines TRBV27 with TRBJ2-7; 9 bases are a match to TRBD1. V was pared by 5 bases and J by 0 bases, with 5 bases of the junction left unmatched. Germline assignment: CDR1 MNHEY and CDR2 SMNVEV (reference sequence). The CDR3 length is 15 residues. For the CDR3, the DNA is TGTGCCAGCAGTCCGCAGGGACAGGGCTCCTACGAGCAGTACTTC. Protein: CASSPQGQGSYEQYF.

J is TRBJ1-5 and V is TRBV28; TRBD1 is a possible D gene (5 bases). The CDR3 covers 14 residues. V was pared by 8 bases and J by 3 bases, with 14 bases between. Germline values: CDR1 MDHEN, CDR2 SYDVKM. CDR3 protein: CASRREGNNQPQHF. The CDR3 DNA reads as TGTGCCAGCCGCAGGGAAGGAAACAATCAGCCCCAGCATTTT.

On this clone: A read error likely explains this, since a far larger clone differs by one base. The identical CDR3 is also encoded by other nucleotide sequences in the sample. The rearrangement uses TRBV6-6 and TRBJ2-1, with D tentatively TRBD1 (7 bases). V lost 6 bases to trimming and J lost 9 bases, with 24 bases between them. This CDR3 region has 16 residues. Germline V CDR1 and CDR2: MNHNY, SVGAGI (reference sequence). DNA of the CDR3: TGTGCCAGCAGCCCTCGGACAGGAGCCCTGGGGGGTGAGCAGTTCTTC. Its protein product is CASSPRTGALGGEQFF.

CDR3: CASSPTSSGTDTQYF. The DNA for the CDR3 is TGCGCCAGCAGCCCGACTAGCAGCGGAACAGATACGCAGTATTTT. The chain is built from TRBV5-1 and TRBJ2-3, with 7 bases identical to TRBD2. In germline, CDR1 is SGHRS, CDR2 YFSETQ. V dropped 4 bases and J dropped 3; count of bases not matched to a gene: 8. The CDR3 sequence is 15 residues long.

The CDR3 DNA sequence: TGTGCCAGCAGCCGAAGTGGGAACACAGATACGCAGTATTTT. Translation gives CASSRSGNTDTQYF. This chain uses TRBV27 with TRBJ2-3; D not certain. CDR1 and CDR2 from the germline V gene are MNHEY and SMNVEV (reference sequence). Trimming took 6 bases from V and 2 from J, leaving 12 bases between them. The CDR3 is 14 residues long.

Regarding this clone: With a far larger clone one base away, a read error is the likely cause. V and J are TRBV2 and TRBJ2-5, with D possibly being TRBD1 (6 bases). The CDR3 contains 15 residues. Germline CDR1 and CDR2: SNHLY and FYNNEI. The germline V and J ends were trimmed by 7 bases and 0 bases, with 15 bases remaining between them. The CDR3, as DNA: TGTGCCAGCACCCGCCCAGGACAGTACCAAGAGACCCAGTACTTC. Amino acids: CASTRPGQYQETQYF. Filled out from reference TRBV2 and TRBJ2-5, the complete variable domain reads EPEVTQTPSHQVTQMGQEVILRCVPISNHLYFYWYRQILGQKVEFLVSFYNNEISEKSEIFDDQFSVERPDGSNFTLKIRSTKLEDSAMYFCASTRPGQYQETQYFGPGTRLLVL.

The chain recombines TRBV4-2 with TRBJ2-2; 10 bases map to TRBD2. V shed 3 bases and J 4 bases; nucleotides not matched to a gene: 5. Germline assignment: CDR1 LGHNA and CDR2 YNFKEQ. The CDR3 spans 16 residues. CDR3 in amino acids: CASSQSSGSSTGELFF. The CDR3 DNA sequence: TGTGCCAGCAGCCAGTCTAGCGGGAGTAGCACCGGGGAGCTGTTTTTT.

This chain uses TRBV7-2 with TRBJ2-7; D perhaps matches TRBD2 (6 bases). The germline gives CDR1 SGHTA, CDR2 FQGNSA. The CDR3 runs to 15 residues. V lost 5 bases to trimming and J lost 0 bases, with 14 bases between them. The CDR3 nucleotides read TGTGCCAGCAGCGGGGGTCTAGCGCACTCCTACGAGCAGTACTTC. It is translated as CASSGGLAHSYEQYF.

The DNA for the CDR3 is TGTGCCAGCAGTCCGACAGGGATAACTGAAGCTTTCTTT. Translation: CASSPTGITEAFF. The chain is built from TRBV7-3 and TRBJ1-1; 7 bases are shared with TRBD1. The germline CDR1 and CDR2 sequences are SGHTA and FQGTGA. V trimming: 6 bases; J trimming: 5 bases; junction bases outside the gene matches: 6. CDR3 length: 13 residues.

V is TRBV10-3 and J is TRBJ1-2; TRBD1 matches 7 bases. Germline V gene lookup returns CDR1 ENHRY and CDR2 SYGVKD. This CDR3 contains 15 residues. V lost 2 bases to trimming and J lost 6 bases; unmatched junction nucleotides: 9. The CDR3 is CAISELHRTGDGYTF. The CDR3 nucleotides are TGTGCCATCAGTGAGCTCCACCGGACAGGAGATGGCTACACCTTC.

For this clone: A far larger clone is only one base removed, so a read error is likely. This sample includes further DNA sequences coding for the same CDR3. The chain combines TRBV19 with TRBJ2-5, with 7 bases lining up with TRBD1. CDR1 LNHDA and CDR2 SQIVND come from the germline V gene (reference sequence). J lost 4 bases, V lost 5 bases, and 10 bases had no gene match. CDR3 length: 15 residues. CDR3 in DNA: TGTGCCAGTAGTCCGCGGACAGGTGTCCCAGAGACCCAGTACTTC. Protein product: CASSPRTGVPETQYF.

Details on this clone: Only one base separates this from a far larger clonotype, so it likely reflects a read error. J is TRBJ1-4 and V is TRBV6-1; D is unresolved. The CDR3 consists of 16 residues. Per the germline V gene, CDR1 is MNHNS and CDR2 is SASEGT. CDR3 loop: CASSESPAAADEKLLF. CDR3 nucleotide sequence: TGTGCCAGCAGCGAATCCCCCGCAGCGGCCGATGAAAAACTGCTTTTT.

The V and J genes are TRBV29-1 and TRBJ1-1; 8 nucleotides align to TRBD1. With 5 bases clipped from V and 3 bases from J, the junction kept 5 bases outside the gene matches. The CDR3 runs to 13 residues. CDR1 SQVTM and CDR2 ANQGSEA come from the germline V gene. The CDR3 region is CSVSTGADTEAFF. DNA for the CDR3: TGCAGCGTTTCGACAGGGGCCGACACTGAAGCTTTCTTT.

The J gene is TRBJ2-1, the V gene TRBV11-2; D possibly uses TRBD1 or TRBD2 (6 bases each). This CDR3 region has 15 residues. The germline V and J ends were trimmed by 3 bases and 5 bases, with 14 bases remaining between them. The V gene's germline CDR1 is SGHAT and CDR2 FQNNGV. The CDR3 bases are TGTGCCAGCAGCTTGGGTCGGGGGCTAGACAATGAGCAGTTCTTC. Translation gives CASSLGRGLDNEQFF.

The CDR3 DNA reads TGTGCCAGCACCGGGACAGGGATCGTTCCGGAAGCTTTCTTT. Its translation: CASTGTGIVPEAFF. The chain has TRBV2 and TRBJ1-1, with 9 bases identical to TRBD1. CDR1 and CDR2 (germline): SNHLY, FYNNEI. V lost 7 bases, J lost 8 bases, and 11 bases stayed unmatched. The CDR3 is made up of 14 amino acids.

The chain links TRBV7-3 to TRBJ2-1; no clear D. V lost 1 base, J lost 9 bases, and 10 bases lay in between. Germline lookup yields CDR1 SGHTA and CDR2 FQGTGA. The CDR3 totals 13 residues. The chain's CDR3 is CASSLSIDVEQFF. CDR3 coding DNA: TGTGCCAGCAGCTTAAGCATAGACGTTGAGCAGTTCTTC. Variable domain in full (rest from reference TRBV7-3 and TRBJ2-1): GAGVSQTPSNKVTEKGKYVELRCDPISGHTALYWYRQSLGQGPEFLIYFQGTGAADDSGLPNDRFFAVRPEGSVSTLKIQRTERGDSAVYLCASSLSIDVEQFFGPGTRLTVL.

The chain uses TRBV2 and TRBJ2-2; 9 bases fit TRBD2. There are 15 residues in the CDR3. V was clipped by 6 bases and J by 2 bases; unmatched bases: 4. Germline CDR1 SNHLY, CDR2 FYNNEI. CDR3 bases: TGTGCCAGCAGGCCTAGCGGGACAAACACCGGGGAGCTGTTTTTT. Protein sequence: CASRPSGTNTGELFF.

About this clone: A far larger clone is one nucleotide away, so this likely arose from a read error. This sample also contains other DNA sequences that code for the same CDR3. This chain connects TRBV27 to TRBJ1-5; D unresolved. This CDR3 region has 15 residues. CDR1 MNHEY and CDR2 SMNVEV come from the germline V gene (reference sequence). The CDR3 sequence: CASSPLGVLSQPQHF. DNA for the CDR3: TGTGCCAGCAGCCCACTCGGGGTATTGTCCCAGCCCCAGCACTTT.

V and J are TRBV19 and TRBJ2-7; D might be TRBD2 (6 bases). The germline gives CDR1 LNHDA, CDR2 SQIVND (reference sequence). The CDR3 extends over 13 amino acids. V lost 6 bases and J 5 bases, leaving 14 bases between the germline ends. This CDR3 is CASSTRRGNEQYF. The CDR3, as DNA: TGTGCCAGTAGCACCCGCCGGGGGAACGAGCAGTACTTC.

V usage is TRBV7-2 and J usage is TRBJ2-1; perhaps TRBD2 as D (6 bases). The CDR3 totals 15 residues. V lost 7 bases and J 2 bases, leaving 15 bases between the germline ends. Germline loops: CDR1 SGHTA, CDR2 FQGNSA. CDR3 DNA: TGTGCCAGCATCAACCTAGCGAGCGCCTACAATGAGCAGTTCTTC. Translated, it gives CASINLASAYNEQFF.

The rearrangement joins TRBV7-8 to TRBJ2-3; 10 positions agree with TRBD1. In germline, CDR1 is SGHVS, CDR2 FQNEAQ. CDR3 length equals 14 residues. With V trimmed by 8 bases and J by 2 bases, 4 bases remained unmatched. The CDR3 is CASGGQGYTDTQYF. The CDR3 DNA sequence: TGTGCCAGCGGGGGACAGGGGTACACAGATACGCAGTATTTT.

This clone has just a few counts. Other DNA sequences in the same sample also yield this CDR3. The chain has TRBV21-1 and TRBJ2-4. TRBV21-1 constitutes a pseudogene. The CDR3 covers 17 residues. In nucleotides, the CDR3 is TGTGCCAGCAGCCCTCCGGGTGGGACCATAGCCAAAAACATTCAGTACTTC. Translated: CASSPPGGTIAKNIQYF.